The source of this T cell receptor (beta chain) is a study of blood T cell repertoires in COVID-19. The length of the CDR3 is 14 residues. The V and J ends lost 8 bases and 4 bases respectively, with 17 bases between them. Germline V gene sequence: CDR1 SNHLY, CDR2 FYNNEI. Original methodology: It was from reference gene primer amplification that nucleated cell counts were estimated. Assay used: immunoSEQ multiplex PCR; TCRdb lists only in-frame clones, some missing. From that table come the V and J calls and clone size; the DNA was used to work out D and trimming. The repertoire has roughly 250,000 clones, over 90% of them found once; the top ten carry 0.83%.

This TCR was recovered from a young man with COVID-19, enrolled during active disease. The chain couples TRBV2 to TRBJ2-5, with a weak D call TRBD2 (6 bases). The sample was peripheral blood. DNA for the CDR3: TGTGCCAGCGATTCGTGGGGAGCGGGAGAGACCCAGTACTTC. It codes for CASDSWGAGETQYF. Based on the CDR3 plus reference TRBV2 and TRBJ2-5, the full variable domain is EPEVTQTPSHQVTQMGQEVILRCVPISNHLYFYWYRQILGQKVEFLVSFYNNEISEKSEIFDDQFSVERPDGSNFTLKIRSTKLEDSAMYFCASDSWGAGETQYFGPGTRLLVL.